This T cell receptor beta chain was recorded in a study of CD8 T cells in ankylosing spondylitis. General study findings and limits: Typical of ankylosing spondylitis blood, it appeared, was a TCR beta motif of eight highly homologous variants. Within matched ankylosing spondylitis synovial fluid, disease-linked clones were reportedly significantly enriched. The disease-linked clones had a CD8+ phenotype and low blood frequencies.

In regard to this clonotype: Antigen: not known.

With 6 bases clipped from V and 1 base from J, the junction kept 5 bases outside the gene matches. The CDR3 runs 14 residues. In making TCR beta libraries, quantitative 5'-RACE with molecular barcodes was used. TCRdb fed the 5' RACE reads into MiXCR, producing one record per CDR3 protein. In the table there are hundreds of thousands of distinct CDR3 sequences, roughly 22% of which are singletons. This receptor was obtained from a male donor with ankylosing spondylitis or in good health (not recorded which). The chain carries TRBV12-3 or TRBV12-4 and TRBJ2-5; 7 positions match TRBD1. Source material: blood, either unsorted or a sorted T cell fraction (not recorded which). The CDR3 spells CASRTRDSQETQYF. The CDR3 DNA follows: TGTGCCAGCAGAACCCGGGACAGCCAAGAGACCCAGTACTTC.